This TCR beta chain was obtained from a study of shared clonotypes between healthy human individuals. Trimming took 6 bases from V and 3 from J, leaving 18 bases between them. CDR1 is MGHDK and CDR2 is SYGVNS in the germline V gene. The CDR3 totals 15 residues. Donors, healthy HIV-negative adults, lacked recent acute infections or vaccinations. CD4+ cells were split into CD45RA+ naive and CD45RA-negative memory subsets. Profiling relied on immunoSEQ multiplex PCR, and the TCRdb table lists in-frame clones only, not all of them. The sample records some 2,500,000 clones, 85% to 95% being singletons. This rearrangement joins TRBV25-1 to TRBJ2-7; D is tentatively TRBD1 or TRBD2 (5 bases each). The specimen was naive CD4+ T cells from PBMCs. The sample's subset: CD45RA+ positively selected. The source of this sequence is a man aged 18-30 years in good health. Some clones in this sample may be carry-over from other donors' samples. The CDR3 reads CASSRPLGDHYEQYF. DNA for the CDR3: TGTGCCAGCAGCCGACCGTTGGGGGACCACTACGAGCAGTACTTC.